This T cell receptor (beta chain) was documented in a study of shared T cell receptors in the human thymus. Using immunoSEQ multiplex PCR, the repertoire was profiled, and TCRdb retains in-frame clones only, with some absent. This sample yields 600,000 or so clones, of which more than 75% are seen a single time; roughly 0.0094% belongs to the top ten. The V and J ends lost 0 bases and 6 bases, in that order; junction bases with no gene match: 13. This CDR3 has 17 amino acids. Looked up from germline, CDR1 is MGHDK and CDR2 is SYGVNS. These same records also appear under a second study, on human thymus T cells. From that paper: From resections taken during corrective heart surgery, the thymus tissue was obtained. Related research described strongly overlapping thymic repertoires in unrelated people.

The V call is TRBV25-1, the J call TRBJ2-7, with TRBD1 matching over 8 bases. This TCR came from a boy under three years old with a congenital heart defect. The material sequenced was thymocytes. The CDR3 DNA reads TGTGCCAGCAGTGAATACCGGCCTGGACAGGGTGAAGTCGAGCAGTACTTC. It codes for CASSEYRPGQGEVEQYF.